Listed below are T cell receptor beta chains from one sample, sequenced in a study of CD8 T cells in ankylosing spondylitis. From the 5' RACE reads, TCRdb called clonotypes with MiXCR, one entry per CDR3 protein. The sample yields roughly 700,000 distinct CDR3 sequences, around 19% seen once. Sequencing was done on a sample of blood, either unsorted or a sorted T cell fraction (not recorded which). The receptors originated from a male donor with ankylosing spondylitis. Each CDR3 is given with its conserved first and last residue. The D gene is left open where the match is weak. Clone size appears in some rows only: once, few, many, or a class for an expanded clone.

clone_size: few; d_call: -; v_call: TRBV3-1; j_call: TRBJ1-2; cdr3_aa: CASSQEGLNYGYTF; cdr3_nt: TGTGCCAGCAGCCAAGAGGGACTGAACTATGGCTACACCTTC
clone_size: few; d_call: -; v_call: TRBV5-6; j_call: TRBJ2-1; cdr3_aa: CASTLRWDSGTEQFF; cdr3_nt: TGTGCCAGCACCTTAAGATGGGACAGCGGGACTGAGCAGTTCTTC
clone_size: few; d_call: -; v_call: TRBV12-3/TRBV12-4; j_call: TRBJ1-2; cdr3_aa: CASSFTGPNYGYTF; cdr3_nt: TGTGCCAGCAGTTTCACAGGGCCCAACTATGGCTACACCTTC
clone_size: few; d_call: -; v_call: TRBV20-1; j_call: TRBJ2-1; cdr3_aa: CSARGGGQFF; cdr3_nt: TGCAGTGCTAGAGGGGGGGGCCAGTTCTTC
clone_size: few; d_call: TRBD1; v_call: TRBV5-5; j_call: TRBJ2-1; cdr3_aa: CASGPTGGAGNEQFF; cdr3_nt: TGTGCCAGCGGCCCAACAGGGGGCGCGGGGAATGAGCAGTTCTTC
clone_size: few; d_call: -; v_call: TRBV5-1; j_call: TRBJ1-5; cdr3_aa: CASSPLQGINQPQHF; cdr3_nt: TGCGCCAGCAGCCCTCTTCAGGGGATCAATCAGCCCCAGCATTTT
clone_size: many; d_call: -; v_call: TRBV20-1; j_call: TRBJ1-1; cdr3_aa: CSGRRLGEEAFF; cdr3_nt: TGCAGTGGTAGGAGGTTGGGGGAGGAAGCTTTCTTT
clone_size: few; d_call: -; v_call: TRBV3-1; j_call: TRBJ1-1; cdr3_aa: CASSQVGQTNTEAFF; cdr3_nt: TGTGCCAGCAGCCAAGTAGGCCAGACGAACACTGAAGCTTTCTTT
clone_size: -; d_call: -; v_call: TRBV24-1; j_call: TRBJ2-2; cdr3_aa: CATSVGGRGTNTGELFF; cdr3_nt: TGTGCCACCAGTGTGGGAGGACGAGGCACGAACACCGGGGAGCTGTTTTTT
clone_size: -; d_call: TRBD2; v_call: TRBV5-1; j_call: TRBJ2-7; cdr3_aa: CASSLAGGAQSYEQYF; cdr3_nt: TGCGCCAGCAGCTTGGCCGGGGGGGCGCAGAGCTACGAGCAGTACTTC
clone_size: -; d_call: -; v_call: TRBV20-1; j_call: TRBJ1-5; cdr3_aa: CSARALRSGDQPQHF; cdr3_nt: TGCAGTGCCCGGGCCCTCAGGTCTGGGGATCAGCCCCAGCATTTT
clone_size: many; d_call: -; v_call: TRBV25-1; j_call: TRBJ1-2; cdr3_aa: CASRQGDYGYTF; cdr3_nt: TGTGCCAGCAGACAGGGCGACTATGGCTACACCTTC
clone_size: -; d_call: -; v_call: TRBV12-3/TRBV12-4; j_call: TRBJ2-5; cdr3_aa: CASSFYIQETQYF; cdr3_nt: TGTGCCAGCAGTTTTTACATCCAAGAGACCCAGTACTTC
clone_size: -; d_call: -; v_call: TRBV12-3/TRBV12-4; j_call: TRBJ1-5; cdr3_aa: CASYPGPPVRRNQPQHF; cdr3_nt: TGTGCCAGCTATCCGGGCCCCCCCGTCCGGCGCAATCAGCCCCAGCATTTT
clone_size: -; d_call: -; v_call: TRBV12-3/TRBV12-4; j_call: TRBJ1-3; cdr3_aa: CAFSFAGTRGAGNTIYF; cdr3_nt: TGTGCCTTCAGTTTCGCCGGGACAAGGGGTGCGGGAAACACCATATATTTT
clone_size: -; d_call: -; v_call: TRBV28; j_call: TRBJ1-5; cdr3_aa: CASSLFSSVGNQPQHF; cdr3_nt: TGTGCCAGCAGTTTGTTTTCCTCGGTCGGCAATCAGCCCCAGCATTTT
clone_size: -; d_call: -; v_call: TRBV20-1; j_call: TRBJ1-2; cdr3_aa: CSAMGSGGYTF; cdr3_nt: TGCAGTGCTATGGGATCGGGTGGCTACACCTTC
clone_size: many; d_call: -; v_call: TRBV4-3; j_call: TRBJ1-2; cdr3_aa: CASSQEGGGGGFYGYTF; cdr3_nt: TGCGCCAGCAGCCAAGAAGGAGGCGGTGGGGGATTCTATGGCTACACCTTC
clone_size: few; d_call: TRBD1; v_call: TRBV19; j_call: TRBJ1-1; cdr3_aa: CASRTGDRNTEAFF; cdr3_nt: TGTGCCAGTCGTACAGGGGATAGGAACACTGAAGCTTTCTTT
clone_size: few; d_call: -; v_call: TRBV12-3/TRBV12-4; j_call: TRBJ1-1; cdr3_aa: CASSLIRTRGEAFF; cdr3_nt: TGTGCCAGCAGTTTGATCAGGACGCGGGGTGAAGCTTTCTTT
clone_size: -; d_call: TRBD1; v_call: TRBV7-9; j_call: TRBJ2-7; cdr3_aa: CASSDGQGAYEQYF; cdr3_nt: TGTGCCAGCAGCGACGGACAGGGGGCCTACGAGCAGTACTTC
clone_size: -; d_call: TRBD2; v_call: TRBV12-3/TRBV12-4; j_call: TRBJ2-3; cdr3_aa: CACSFPGTSGGAADTQYF; cdr3_nt: TGTGCCTGCAGTTTCCCCGGGACTAGCGGGGGGGCGGCAGATACGCAGTATTTT
clone_size: -; d_call: -; v_call: TRBV5-1; j_call: TRBJ1-3; cdr3_aa: CASSLGYRDSGNTIYF; cdr3_nt: TGCGCCAGCAGCTTGGGGTACAGGGACTCTGGAAACACCATATATTTT
clone_size: many; d_call: TRBD2; v_call: TRBV12-3/TRBV12-4; j_call: TRBJ2-7; cdr3_aa: CASSKSGESYEQYF; cdr3_nt: TGTGCCAGCAGTAAGAGCGGGGAGTCCTACGAGCAGTACTTC
clone_size: few; d_call: -; v_call: TRBV10-3; j_call: TRBJ2-1; cdr3_aa: CAISPSGKGGNEQFF; cdr3_nt: TGTGCCATCAGTCCGTCGGGGAAGGGGGGCAATGAGCAGTTCTTC
clone_size: few; d_call: TRBD1; v_call: TRBV4-3; j_call: TRBJ2-7; cdr3_aa: CASSRGPGQGSEQYF; cdr3_nt: TGCGCCAGCAGCCGCGGACCGGGACAGGGTTCCGAGCAGTACTTC
clone_size: -; d_call: TRBD2; v_call: TRBV20-1; j_call: TRBJ2-3; cdr3_aa: CSALLAGPTDTQYF; cdr3_nt: TGCAGTGCCCTCCTAGCGGGCCCCACAGATACGCAGTATTTT
clone_size: few; d_call: TRBD1; v_call: TRBV29-1; j_call: TRBJ2-7; cdr3_aa: CSIAGTGGQGYEQYF; cdr3_nt: TGCAGCATCGCCGGGACGGGGGGACAGGGTTACGAGCAGTACTTC
clone_size: few; d_call: -; v_call: TRBV28; j_call: TRBJ2-2; cdr3_aa: CASSFRPGELFF; cdr3_nt: TGTGCCAGCAGTTTCCGTCCCGGGGAGCTGTTTTTT
clone_size: -; d_call: TRBD2; v_call: TRBV4-2; j_call: TRBJ2-3; cdr3_aa: CASSVSSVLAGVGNTDTQYF; cdr3_nt: TGTGCCAGCAGCGTTAGCTCGGTACTAGCGGGAGTAGGAAACACAGATACGCAGTATTTT
clone_size: -; d_call: TRBD2; v_call: TRBV20-1; j_call: TRBJ2-7; cdr3_aa: CSARTSGFYEQYF; cdr3_nt: TGCAGTGCCAGAACTAGCGGTTTCTACGAGCAGTACTTC
clone_size: many; d_call: TRBD1; v_call: TRBV12-3/TRBV12-4; j_call: TRBJ2-2; cdr3_aa: CASRSQGAPSVPELFF; cdr3_nt: TGTGCCAGCAGGTCTCAGGGGGCTCCTAGCGTACCCGAGCTGTTTTTT
clone_size: -; d_call: -; v_call: TRBV11-2; j_call: TRBJ1-2; cdr3_aa: CASSSTLLDYGYTF; cdr3_nt: TGTGCCAGCAGCTCCACACTCCTAGACTATGGCTACACCTTC
clone_size: few; d_call: TRBD1; v_call: TRBV29-1; j_call: TRBJ2-7; cdr3_aa: CSVETGAYEQYF; cdr3_nt: TGCAGCGTTGAGACAGGGGCCTACGAGCAGTACTTC
clone_size: -; d_call: TRBD1; v_call: TRBV24-1; j_call: TRBJ2-1; cdr3_aa: CATSDSPGQGTYNEQFF; cdr3_nt: TGTGCCACCAGTGACTCTCCGGGACAGGGTACCTACAATGAGCAGTTCTTC
clone_size: few; d_call: -; v_call: TRBV18; j_call: TRBJ2-7; cdr3_aa: CASSPPGKNEQYF; cdr3_nt: TGTGCCAGCTCACCACCGGGCAAGAACGAGCAGTACTTC
clone_size: -; d_call: -; v_call: TRBV28; j_call: TRBJ2-1; cdr3_aa: CASSLELVRLSEQFF; cdr3_nt: TGTGCCAGCAGTTTAGAACTAGTAAGACTGAGTGAGCAGTTCTTC
clone_size: -; d_call: -; v_call: TRBV20-1; j_call: TRBJ1-1; cdr3_aa: CSARPLDSNTEAFF; cdr3_nt: TGCAGTGCTAGACCTCTTGACTCGAACACTGAAGCTTTCTTT
clone_size: few; d_call: TRBD1; v_call: TRBV29-1; j_call: TRBJ1-1; cdr3_aa: CSVGTGFRNTEAFF; cdr3_nt: TGCAGCGTTGGGACAGGGTTCAGGAACACTGAAGCTTTCTTT
clone_size: -; d_call: TRBD1; v_call: TRBV6-1; j_call: TRBJ1-5; cdr3_aa: CASRDRRANQPQHF; cdr3_nt: TGTGCCAGCAGGGACAGGCGCGCTAATCAGCCCCAGCATTTT
clone_size: many; d_call: -; v_call: TRBV12-3/TRBV12-4; j_call: TRBJ2-4; cdr3_aa: CASSSGVWTKNIQYF; cdr3_nt: TGTGCCAGCAGCTCGGGGGTGTGGACCAAAAACATTCAGTACTTC
clone_size: -; d_call: -; v_call: TRBV28; j_call: TRBJ1-5; cdr3_aa: CASRLRDSLNQPQHF; cdr3_nt: TGTGCCAGCAGACTTCGCGACAGCCTCAATCAGCCCCAGCATTTT
clone_size: -; d_call: TRBD2; v_call: TRBV9; j_call: TRBJ2-3; cdr3_aa: CASSLFSGRAGADTQYF; cdr3_nt: TGTGCCAGCAGTCTCTTTAGCGGGAGGGCCGGCGCAGATACGCAGTATTTT
clone_size: -; d_call: -; v_call: TRBV24-1; j_call: TRBJ1-2; cdr3_aa: CATSDIQTGHAGYTF; cdr3_nt: TGTGCCACCAGTGACATCCAAACCGGGCACGCTGGCTACACCTTC
clone_size: few; d_call: -; v_call: TRBV11-2; j_call: TRBJ2-7; cdr3_aa: CAEWPWGYEQYF; cdr3_nt: TGTGCCGAATGGCCCTGGGGGTACGAGCAGTACTTC
clone_size: -; d_call: -; v_call: TRBV11-1; j_call: TRBJ1-1; cdr3_aa: CASSFRPDYTEAFF; cdr3_nt: TGTGCCAGCAGCTTCAGGCCAGATTACACTGAAGCTTTCTTT
clone_size: -; d_call: TRBD2; v_call: TRBV14; j_call: TRBJ2-3; cdr3_aa: CASRQSGRGDTQYF; cdr3_nt: TGTGCCAGCAGGCAGAGCGGGAGGGGAGATACGCAGTATTTT
clone_size: -; d_call: TRBD2; v_call: TRBV5-1; j_call: TRBJ2-3; cdr3_aa: CASSMASGLADTQYF; cdr3_nt: TGCGCCAGCAGCATGGCTAGCGGCTTGGCAGATACGCAGTATTTT
clone_size: -; d_call: -; v_call: TRBV4-2; j_call: TRBJ1-4; cdr3_aa: CASSQELLATNEKLFF; cdr3_nt: TGTGCCAGCAGCCAAGAACTTCTTGCAACTAATGAAAAACTGTTTTTT
clone_size: few; d_call: TRBD1; v_call: TRBV20-1; j_call: TRBJ1-2; cdr3_aa: CSARSRGQGNYGYTF; cdr3_nt: TGCAGTGCTAGATCCCGCGGACAGGGGAACTATGGCTACACCTTC
clone_size: few; d_call: -; v_call: TRBV20-1; j_call: TRBJ2-3; cdr3_aa: CSARPEGGTDTQYF; cdr3_nt: TGCAGTGCTCGCCCGGAAGGGGGGACAGATACGCAGTATTTT
clone_size: once; d_call: -; v_call: TRBV21-1; j_call: TRBJ1-3; cdr3_aa: CASSAGQHSGNTIYF; cdr3_nt: TGTGCCAGCAGTGCCGGACAACACTCTGGAAACACCATATATTTT
clone_size: many; d_call: TRBD2; v_call: TRBV29-1; j_call: TRBJ2-7; cdr3_aa: CSVVGVLAGAKRDNYEQYF; cdr3_nt: TGCAGCGTTGTAGGGGTACTAGCGGGAGCCAAAAGGGATAACTACGAGCAGTACTTC
clone_size: many; d_call: -; v_call: TRBV7-9; j_call: TRBJ1-2; cdr3_aa: CASSPGYYGYTF; cdr3_nt: TGTGCCAGCAGCCCAGGTTACTATGGCTACACCTTC
clone_size: -; d_call: TRBD2; v_call: TRBV28; j_call: TRBJ2-1; cdr3_aa: CASLSGRARNEQFF; cdr3_nt: TGTGCCAGCCTAAGCGGGAGGGCCCGTAATGAGCAGTTCTTC
clone_size: -; d_call: -; v_call: TRBV13; j_call: TRBJ1-2; cdr3_aa: CTSSLGANYGYTF; cdr3_nt: TGTACCAGCAGCTTAGGAGCCAACTATGGCTACACCTTC
clone_size: few; d_call: -; v_call: TRBV5-1; j_call: TRBJ1-4; cdr3_aa: CASSTAASTNEKLFF; cdr3_nt: TGCGCCAGCAGCACGGCAGCTTCAACTAATGAAAAACTGTTTTTT
clone_size: few; d_call: -; v_call: TRBV5-1; j_call: TRBJ1-2; cdr3_aa: CASSFWGSDYGYTF; cdr3_nt: TGCGCCAGCAGCTTCTGGGGGAGCGACTATGGCTACACCTTC
clone_size: -; d_call: -; v_call: TRBV6-5; j_call: TRBJ1-1; cdr3_aa: CASSYSLYRVNTEAFF; cdr3_nt: TGTGCCAGCAGTTACTCGCTGTACAGGGTGAACACTGAAGCTTTCTTT
clone_size: few; d_call: -; v_call: TRBV12-3/TRBV12-4; j_call: TRBJ1-6; cdr3_aa: CASSASKGGSYNSPLHF; cdr3_nt: TGTGCCAGCAGTGCCTCAAAGGGAGGCTCCTATAATTCACCCCTCCACTTT